Listed below are T cell receptor beta chains from one sample, sequenced in a study of blood T cells in healthy people across ages. TCRdb re-called the 5' RACE reads through MiXCR, storing one row per CDR3 protein. Seen here are under 750,000 distinct CDR3 sequences, around half observed once, and the top ten hold 20% to 25%. Sequencing was carried out using blood. Receptor source: an elderly man in good health. The CDR3 runs from the conserved cysteine through the conserved F or W. A D gene is named only where the DNA matches it firmly. Part of the rows lack a size; the others show once, few, many or a class for expanded clones.

d_call: NA
clone_size: many
v_call: TRBV7-2
j_call: TRBJ2-5
cdr3_nt: TGTGCCAGCAGCTTAAGTTCGTTAGAGACCCAGTACTTC
cdr3_aa: CASSLSSLETQYF

d_call: TRBD1
clone_size: NA
v_call: TRBV12-3/TRBV12-4
j_call: TRBJ1-2
cdr3_nt: TGTGCCAGCACCGCGGACAGGGGGCTACATGGCTACACCTTC
cdr3_aa: CASTADRGLHGYTF

d_call: TRBD2
clone_size: NA
v_call: TRBV19
j_call: TRBJ2-1
cdr3_nt: TGTGCCAGTAGTATGCCTCTAGCGGGAGGGCTGTACTACAATGAGCAGTTCTTC
cdr3_aa: CASSMPLAGGLYYNEQFF

d_call: NA
clone_size: NA
v_call: TRBV29-1
j_call: TRBJ2-3
cdr3_nt: TGCAGCGTTGCCCGACCGACTAGCACAGATACGCAGTATTTT
cdr3_aa: CSVARPTSTDTQYF

d_call: TRBD1
clone_size: NA
v_call: TRBV19
j_call: TRBJ2-1
cdr3_nt: TGTGCCAGTAGTGAATGGGACAGCTCCTACAATGAGCAGTTCTTC
cdr3_aa: CASSEWDSSYNEQFF

d_call: NA
clone_size: NA
v_call: TRBV20-1
j_call: TRBJ2-3
cdr3_nt: TGCAGTGCTAGAGGGCTCCCTCTATCCTCAGATATGCAGTATTTT
cdr3_aa: CSARGLPLSSDMQYF

d_call: NA
clone_size: NA
v_call: TRBV7-2
j_call: TRBJ2-3
cdr3_nt: TGTGCCAGCAGCTTAACTTCATCCGGGACCCTCCAAGATACGCAGTATTTT
cdr3_aa: CASSLTSSGTLQDTQYF

d_call: TRBD1
clone_size: NA
v_call: TRBV28
j_call: TRBJ1-2
cdr3_nt: TGTGCCAGCAGCTCAGCTATCCAGGGACAGGGCTACACCTTC
cdr3_aa: CASSSAIQGQGYTF

d_call: NA
clone_size: NA
v_call: TRBV7-2
j_call: TRBJ1-5
cdr3_nt: TGTGCCAGCAGCTTAGGGGGCCCAGGGAGCAATCAGCCCCAGCATTTT
cdr3_aa: CASSLGGPGSNQPQHF

d_call: NA
clone_size: few
v_call: TRBV4-3
j_call: TRBJ2-3
cdr3_nt: TGCGCCAGCAGCCAAGACAACAAGGGGTTCACAGATACGCAGTATTTT
cdr3_aa: CASSQDNKGFTDTQYF

d_call: TRBD1
clone_size: NA
v_call: TRBV4-2
j_call: TRBJ1-2
cdr3_nt: TGTGCCAGCAGCCCAAGCTTGGCTGAAAGCCGGGACAGGGGCCCATCTGGCTACACCTTC
cdr3_aa: CASSPSLAESRDRGPSGYTF

d_call: NA
clone_size: few
v_call: TRBV12-3/TRBV12-4
j_call: TRBJ1-2
cdr3_nt: TGTGCCAGCAGTCCACGGGGGCGCGGTGGCTACACCTTC
cdr3_aa: CASSPRGRGGYTF

d_call: TRBD1
clone_size: once
v_call: TRBV6-2/TRBV6-3
j_call: TRBJ1-5
cdr3_nt: TGTGCCAGCAGTTACGGGACAGGGGGCTGGGATCAGCCCCAGCATTTT
cdr3_aa: CASSYGTGGWDQPQHF

d_call: NA
clone_size: NA
v_call: TRBV12-3/TRBV12-4
j_call: TRBJ2-7
cdr3_nt: TGTGCCAGCAGAGTCACCGCCGACGAGCAGTACTTC
cdr3_aa: CASRVTADEQYF

d_call: NA
clone_size: NA
v_call: TRBV29-1
j_call: TRBJ1-2
cdr3_nt: TGCAGCGTTGAGCAGGGATACTATAGCTACACCTTC
cdr3_aa: CSVEQGYYSYTF

d_call: TRBD1
clone_size: NA
v_call: TRBV15
j_call: TRBJ2-1
cdr3_nt: TGTGCCACCGCGGGACAGGGGGATGAGCAGTTCTTC
cdr3_aa: CATAGQGDEQFF

d_call: TRBD2
clone_size: NA
v_call: TRBV20-1
j_call: TRBJ2-5
cdr3_nt: TGCAGTGCTAGAGATTCGCGGCAACCGGGTCTAGCGGGAGCGGAGACCCAGTACTTC
cdr3_aa: CSARDSRQPGLAGAETQYF

d_call: TRBD2
clone_size: NA
v_call: TRBV7-2
j_call: TRBJ2-5
cdr3_nt: TGTGCCAACAGAGGGACTAGCGGGCAAGAGACCCAGTACTTC
cdr3_aa: CANRGTSGQETQYF

d_call: NA
clone_size: NA
v_call: TRBV7-9
j_call: TRBJ1-4
cdr3_nt: TGTGCCAGCAGAGGCGCCCGGGGGCCTAATGAAAAACTGTTTTTT
cdr3_aa: CASRGARGPNEKLFF

d_call: NA
clone_size: few
v_call: TRBV7-2
j_call: TRBJ2-3
cdr3_nt: TGTGCCAGCAGCTTAGCGGGGCCACGGCGGTACACAGATACGCAGTATTTT
cdr3_aa: CASSLAGPRRYTDTQYF

d_call: NA
clone_size: NA
v_call: TRBV20-1
j_call: TRBJ2-5
cdr3_nt: TGCAGTGCTAGACCTACTAGCACGGGATTGACTGAGACCCAGTACTTC
cdr3_aa: CSARPTSTGLTETQYF

d_call: NA
clone_size: NA
v_call: TRBV7-8
j_call: TRBJ2-2
cdr3_nt: TGTGCCAGCAGCTTAGAGTCCGGGACTGTTACCGGGGAGCTGTTTTTT
cdr3_aa: CASSLESGTVTGELFF

d_call: TRBD1
clone_size: few
v_call: TRBV20-1
j_call: TRBJ1-2
cdr3_nt: TGCAGCTCTGACAGGGGTCGCCTGAGGAGCTACACCTTC
cdr3_aa: CSSDRGRLRSYTF

d_call: TRBD1
clone_size: few
v_call: TRBV7-8
j_call: TRBJ2-2
cdr3_nt: TGTGCCAGCAGCCCACGCCCACCGGGACAGGGTATCGGGGAGCTGTTTTTT
cdr3_aa: CASSPRPPGQGIGELFF

d_call: TRBD2
clone_size: NA
v_call: TRBV7-2
j_call: TRBJ2-3
cdr3_nt: TGTGCCAGCAGCTTAGCGGGGGCTAGCGGGGTTACGCAGTATTTT
cdr3_aa: CASSLAGASGVTQYF

d_call: NA
clone_size: NA
v_call: TRBV6-2/TRBV6-3
j_call: TRBJ2-3
cdr3_nt: TGTGCCAGCAGTTACTGGGGGGATACGCAGTATTTT
cdr3_aa: CASSYWGDTQYF

d_call: NA
clone_size: NA
v_call: TRBV20-1
j_call: TRBJ1-1
cdr3_nt: TGCAGTGCAATAACCCCTCAACGAGGGGCGGGTGAAGCTTTCTTT
cdr3_aa: CSAITPQRGAGEAFF